The 9 T cell receptor beta chains listed next were all sequenced from one sample in a study of T-cell memory formation after mild COVID-19 (dated by TCRdb to the early 2020s). Library prep was done by 5' RACE. For sequencing, an Illumina NovaSeq 6000 was employed. In TCRdb, the public reads were trimmed at Q25 with fastp and aligned with MiXCR, with productive beta chains retained. Rows with one shared CDR3 protein collapse into an entry with the most common genes and DNA. This sample gives a few hundred thousand distinct CDR3 sequences in total; around 15% of them show up just once. The top ten clonotypes cover approximately 23% of the sample. Material: PBMCs or a T cell subset sorted from them (not recorded which). The source of these receptors is a young man who had mild COVID-19 (a few samples of this study predate the infection). The sample titles of this study are shuffled in the database, so cell type and time point are left out; the donor was told from shared clones.

For the CDR3, the DNA is TGCGCCAGCAGCCGCCTTAACGAGAGGGGCTACGAGCAGTACTTC. This gives the protein CASSRLNERGYEQYF. The V gene is TRBV4-1, the J gene TRBJ2-7; TRBD1 or TRBD2 may be the D gene (5 bases each). From germline, CDR1 is MGHRA and CDR2 YSYEKL. Trimming stripped 4 bases from V and 3 bases from J, with 16 bases between. The CDR3 is made up of 15 amino acids.

This clonotype was seen at least ten times. The V and J genes are TRBV12-3 or TRBV12-4 and TRBJ2-2; D unclear. There are 11 residues in the CDR3. V was clipped by 7 bases and J by 4 bases, with 4 bases between them. The CDR3 loop reads CASTLTGELFF. The CDR3 nucleotides are TGTGCCAGCACGCTCACCGGGGAGCTGTTTTTT.

This clonotype was counted a few times. This chain links TRBV5-1 with TRBJ1-1, with D possibly TRBD1 on 5 matching bases. This CDR3 has 15 amino acids. The germline V gene has CDR1 SGHRS and CDR2 YFSETQ. Trimming took off 4 bases at V and 0 bases at J, with 13 bases between the two ends. The CDR3 DNA reads TGCGCCAGCAGCCCCCAGGGAGGGATGAACACTGAAGCTTTCTTT. Protein sequence: CASSPQGGMNTEAFF.

The chain recombines TRBV7-2 with TRBJ2-2, with a possible D match to TRBD2 (6 bases). V was pared by 8 bases and J by 2 bases, with 12 bases between. CDR3 size: 14 residues. CDR1 is SGHTA and CDR2 is FQGNSA in the germline V gene. The CDR3 DNA reads TGTGCCAGCCAGTGGGGGGATAACACCGGGGAGCTGTTTTTT. Protein product: CASQWGDNTGELFF. The variable domain in full, with the rest retrieved from reference TRBV7-2 and TRBJ2-2, is GAGVSQSPSNKVTEKGKDVELRCDPISGHTALYWYRQSLGQGLEFLIYFQGNSAPDKSGLPSDRFSAERTGGSVSTLTIQRTQQEDSAVYLCASQWGDNTGELFFGEGSRLTVL.

This clonotype has a handful of counts. The chain joins TRBV15 to TRBJ1-2; D is undetermined. The CDR3 has 13 residues. Germline CDR1 and CDR2: LNHNV and YYDKDF (reference sequence). The V end was cut by 0 bases, the J end by 7 bases, with 9 bases between. DNA for the CDR3: TGTGCCACCAGCAGAGATTGGGATCTTGGCTACACCTTC. Translating it yields CATSRDWDLGYTF.

This clonotype has at least ten counts. This chain joins TRBV3-1 and TRBJ2-1; possible D gene TRBD2, 6 bases. Germline CDR1 reads LGHDT; CDR2 reads YNNKEL (reference sequence). V dropped 0 bases and J dropped 7 bases, with 19 bases sitting between them. CDR3 length: 17 residues. The CDR3 bases are TGTGCCAGCAGCCAAGAGTTCAGTAACGGGGGAAGGAATGAGCAGTTCTTC. Translated: CASSQEFSNGGRNEQFF.

In this sample, this clonotype turned up a few times. V usage is TRBV19 and J usage is TRBJ1-1, with 7 bases matching TRBD1. Germline CDR1 LNHDA, CDR2 SQIVND (reference sequence). The CDR3 sequence is 13 residues long. J lost 4 bases, V lost 6 bases, and 5 bases had no gene match. The CDR3 loop reads CASSRTGSTEAFF. The CDR3 coding sequence is TGTGCCAGTAGCCGGACAGGATCCACTGAAGCTTTCTTT.

The V gene is TRBV7-2, the J gene TRBJ2-3; D gene unclear. This CDR3 has 15 residues. V shed 5 bases and J shed 0 bases, with 12 bases lying between them. CDR1 SGHTA and CDR2 FQGNSA come from the germline V gene. The CDR3 spells CASSPGAFSTDTQYF. The CDR3 coding sequence is TGTGCCAGCAGCCCCGGTGCGTTTAGCACAGATACGCAGTATTTT.

The rearrangement joins TRBV29-1 to TRBJ2-5; D unresolved. The germline gives CDR1 SQVTM, CDR2 ANQGSEA. The CDR3 length is 13 residues. With 0 bases removed from V and 0 bases from J, the gap between germline ends came to 5 bases. CDR3 amino acids: CSVEDRYQETQYF. DNA of the CDR3: TGCAGCGTTGAAGATCGGTACCAAGAGACCCAGTACTTC.